A single sample gave rise to the 4 T cell receptor beta chains below, sequenced in a study of T cells in Graves' hyperthyroidism and ophthalmopathy. RNA transcripts yielded amplified TCR beta CDR3 regions. During a first-round RT-PCR of the TCR CDR3, the HTBI primer set was used. In TCRdb, the multiplex PCR reads were re-called with MiXCR into one record per CDR3 protein. The sample has around 340,000 distinct CDR3 sequences, about 18% seen once. The material sequenced was blood. All receptors come from a woman aged 25 to 39 with Graves' hyperthyroidism that later progressed to Graves' ophthalmopathy.

This clonotype was observed many times. V and J are TRBV11-2 and TRBJ2-7; 7 bases line up with TRBD2. The germline CDR1 and CDR2 sequences are SGHAT and FQNNGV. After removal of 3 bases from V and 6 bases from J, the junction contained 11 bases not matched to a gene. The CDR3 has 15 amino acids. The CDR3 here is CASSLGGEGFGEQYF. The CDR3 bases are TGTGCCAGCAGCTTGGGGGGGGAGGGGTTCGGCGAGCAGTACTTC.

The chain employs TRBV5-1 and TRBJ1-1, with unresolved D. Germline V gene sequence: CDR1 SGHRS, CDR2 YFSETQ. Trimming took off 7 bases at V and 7 bases at J, with 11 bases between the two ends. The CDR3 length is 11 residues. The CDR3 DNA reads as TGCGCCAGCGCCTCGTCGGATGAAGCTTTCTTT. Protein: CASASSDEAFF.

This clonotype was seen many times. The chain recombines TRBV28 with TRBJ2-3; 9 bases align to TRBD1. Germline V CDR1 and CDR2: MDHEN, SYDVKM. The J segment lost 3 bases and the V segment lost 7 bases, leaving 5 bases of the junction unmatched. CDR3 length: 14 amino acids. CDR3 DNA: TGTGCCAGCATGACGGACAGGGGAACAGATACGCAGTATTTT. It encodes CASMTDRGTDTQYF.

This clonotype has just one count. J is TRBJ2-1 and V is TRBV7-9, with D tentatively TRBD2 (7 bases). The CDR3 totals 17 residues. Trimming pared 4 bases from V and 0 bases from J, leaving 16 bases between. Germline V lookup: CDR1 SEHNR, CDR2 FQNEAQ (reference sequence). DNA of the CDR3: TGTGCCAGCAGCTCCACCTCCCGGGGGGCCTCCTACAATGAGCAGTTCTTC. It encodes CASSSTSRGASYNEQFF.